Detailed here is one T cell receptor beta chain. The CDR3 covers 14 residues. V was pared by 5 bases and J by 0 bases, with 8 bases between. Looked up from germline, CDR1 is LNHDA and CDR2 is SQIVND (reference sequence). Random hexamers were used to reverse transcribe an amount of about 0.45 to 1 ug RNA. TCRdb redid the calling of the immunoSEQ multiplex PCR reads with MiXCR, one entry per CDR3 protein. The profile shows over 100,000 distinct CDR3 sequences, about 96% of them singletons. Sequencing of TCR beta drew on CD8+ and CD4+ T cells from blood. This sample stems from a study of CD8 T cells in Susac syndrome.

The source is a human donor in good health. V is TRBV19 and J is TRBJ1-3, with unresolved D. The sequenced material came from CD4+ T cells from PBMCs. CDR3 coding DNA: TGTGCCAGTAGTGCGGATCTCTCTGGAAACACCATATATTTT. Translated, it gives CASSADLSGNTIYF.